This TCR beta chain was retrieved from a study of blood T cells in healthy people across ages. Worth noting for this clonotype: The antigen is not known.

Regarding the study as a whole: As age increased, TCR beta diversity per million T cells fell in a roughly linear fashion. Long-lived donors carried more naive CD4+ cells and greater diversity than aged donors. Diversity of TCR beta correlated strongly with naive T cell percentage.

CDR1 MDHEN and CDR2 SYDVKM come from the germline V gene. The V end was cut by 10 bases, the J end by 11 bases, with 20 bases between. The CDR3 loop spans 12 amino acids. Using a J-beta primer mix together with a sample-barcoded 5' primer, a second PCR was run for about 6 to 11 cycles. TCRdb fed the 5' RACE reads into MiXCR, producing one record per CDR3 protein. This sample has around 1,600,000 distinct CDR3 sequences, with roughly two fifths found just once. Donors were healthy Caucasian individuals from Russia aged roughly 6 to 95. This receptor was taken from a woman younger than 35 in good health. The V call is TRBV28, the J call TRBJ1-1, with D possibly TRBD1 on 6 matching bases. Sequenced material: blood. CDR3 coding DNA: TGTGCCACAGAGGGGGAGGGCAGGATGGCTTTCTTT. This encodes CATEGEGRMAFF.